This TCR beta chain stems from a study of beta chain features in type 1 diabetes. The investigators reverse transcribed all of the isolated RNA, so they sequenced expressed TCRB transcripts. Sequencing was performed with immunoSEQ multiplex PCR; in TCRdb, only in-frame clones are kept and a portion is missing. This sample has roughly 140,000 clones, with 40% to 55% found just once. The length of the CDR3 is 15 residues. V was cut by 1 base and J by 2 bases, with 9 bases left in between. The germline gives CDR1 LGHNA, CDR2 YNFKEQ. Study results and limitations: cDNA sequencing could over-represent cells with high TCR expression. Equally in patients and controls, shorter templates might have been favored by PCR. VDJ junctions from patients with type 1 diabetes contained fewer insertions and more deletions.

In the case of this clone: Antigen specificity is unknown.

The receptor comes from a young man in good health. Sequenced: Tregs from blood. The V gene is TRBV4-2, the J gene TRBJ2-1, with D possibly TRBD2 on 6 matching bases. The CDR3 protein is CASSQVAGTYNEQFF. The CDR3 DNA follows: TGTGCCAGCAGCCAAGTCGCGGGAACCTACAATGAGCAGTTCTTC.